This is a list of T cell receptor beta chains from one sample in a study of T cells expressing NK-cell markers. No DNA is given; TCRdb re-called the 5' RACE reads and lists each CDR3 protein once. Across a few hundred thousand distinct CDR3 sequences, the top ten clones capture 3.5% to 4.5% of the sample. The source material was blood T cells: a sorted CD56 or NKG2C T cell subset, CD4+ or CD8+ T cells, or bulk PBMC T cells (not recorded which). The receptors come from a man younger than 35 in good health. The CDR3 runs from the conserved cysteine through the conserved F or W.

V	J	CDR3
TRBV7-8	TRBJ1-4	CASSLNVQEKLFF
TRBV7-7	TRBJ2-5	CASSLTQGYETQYF
TRBV5-1	TRBJ2-3	CASSDGTTSTDTQYF
TRBV5-1	TRBJ2-1	CASSRPSGKNEQFF
TRBV18	TRBJ2-1	CASSPRTGQGSSNEQFF
TRBV10-3	TRBJ2-3	CAIKGTESSTDTQYF
TRBV7-9	TRBJ2-1	CASSSLTGTSDYNEQFF
TRBV5-1	TRBJ2-1	CASSLANDGNEQFF
TRBV11-2	TRBJ2-1	CASSLEFPSGSRRSYNEQFF
TRBV6-5	TRBJ2-7	CASSRTAGYEQYF
TRBV28	TRBJ2-1	CASSFLGGEDEQFF
TRBV6-1	TRBJ1-2	CASRGTTVRGYTF
TRBV12-3/TRBV12-4	TRBJ1-2	CASSFAGLAYGYTF
TRBV27	TRBJ2-7	CASSTTGGPAYEQYF
TRBV5-1	TRBJ1-2	CASSWTGRDYGYTF
TRBV4-1	TRBJ2-3	CASSLRTSESTDTQYF
TRBV12-3/TRBV12-4	TRBJ2-1	CATWRSLGNEQFF
TRBV20-1	TRBJ2-3	CSASRTGPGDTQYF
TRBV11-2	TRBJ2-5	CASSLVSRGLVEETQYF
TRBV6-5	TRBJ2-1	CASRDSPSNEQFF
TRBV29-1	TRBJ2-1	CSVPGAGIYNEQFF
TRBV2	TRBJ2-2	CASSEAGTTHTGELFF
TRBV29-1	TRBJ1-2	CSVGAEPYGYTF
TRBV12-3/TRBV12-4	TRBJ1-5	CASRGKFYNQPQHF
TRBV19	TRBJ1-5	CASSIRGPHQPQHF
TRBV20-1	TRBJ2-1	CSGSPREGGNEQFF
TRBV24-1	TRBJ1-5	CATSGAGTGNQPQHF
TRBV20-1	TRBJ2-5	CSARPGLLQETQYF
TRBV15	TRBJ1-2	CATSRDGQTIYGYTF
TRBV10-3	TRBJ2-5	CASREAEETQYF
TRBV9	TRBJ1-1	CASSASGGETEAFF
TRBV20-1	TRBJ2-7	CSARPVSGRSSYEQYF
TRBV4-3	TRBJ2-1	CASSQEAGPVEQFF
TRBV6-2/TRBV6-3	TRBJ1-5	CASSQDRAAPQYQPQHF
TRBV5-5	TRBJ2-1	CASSRGRAGGNEQFF
TRBV7-7	TRBJ2-1	CASSLLTSEQFF
TRBV5-1	TRBJ2-2	CASSSSGAELFF
TRBV12-3/TRBV12-4	TRBJ2-3	CASPGSSTDTQYF
TRBV4-3	TRBJ2-5	CASSLRPGGQGTQYF
TRBV10-3	TRBJ1-1	CAISEPGTGGEAFF
TRBV29-1	TRBJ2-1	CSVFTSVSSYNEQFF
TRBV7-9	TRBJ2-3	CASSPPIADTQYF
TRBV15	TRBJ2-3	CATSRFQGARVGTQYF
TRBV20-1	TRBJ2-3	CSASAAPTDTQYF
TRBV4-3	TRBJ2-1	CASSQETSGRDEQFF
TRBV5-1	TRBJ1-2	CASSPSSDSLYGYTF
TRBV7-6	TRBJ2-5	CASSLSRETAQYF
TRBV9	TRBJ1-1	CASSVGGGGVNTEAFF
TRBV4-3	TRBJ1-1	CASSLKRGTEAFF
TRBV2	TRBJ1-2	CASSASGQGVYGYTF